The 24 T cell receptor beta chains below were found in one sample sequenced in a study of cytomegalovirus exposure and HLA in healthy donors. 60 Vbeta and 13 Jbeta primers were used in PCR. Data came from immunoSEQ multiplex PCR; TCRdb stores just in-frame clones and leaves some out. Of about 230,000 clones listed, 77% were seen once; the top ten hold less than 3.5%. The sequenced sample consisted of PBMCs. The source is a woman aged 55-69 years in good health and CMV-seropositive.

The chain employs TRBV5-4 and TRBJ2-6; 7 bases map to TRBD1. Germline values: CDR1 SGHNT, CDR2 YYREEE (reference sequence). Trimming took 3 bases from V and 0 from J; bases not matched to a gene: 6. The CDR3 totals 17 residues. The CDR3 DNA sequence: TGTGCCAGCAGCTCGGGACAGTACAGCTCTGGGGCCAACGTCCTGACTTTC. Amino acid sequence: CASSSGQYSSGANVLTF.

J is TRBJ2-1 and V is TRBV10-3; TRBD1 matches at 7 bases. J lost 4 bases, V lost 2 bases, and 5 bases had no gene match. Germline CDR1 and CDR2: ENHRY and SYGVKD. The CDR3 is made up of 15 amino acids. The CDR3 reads CAISEVAGGYNEQFF. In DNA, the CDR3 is TGTGCCATCAGTGAGGTGGCAGGGGGATACAATGAGCAGTTCTTC.

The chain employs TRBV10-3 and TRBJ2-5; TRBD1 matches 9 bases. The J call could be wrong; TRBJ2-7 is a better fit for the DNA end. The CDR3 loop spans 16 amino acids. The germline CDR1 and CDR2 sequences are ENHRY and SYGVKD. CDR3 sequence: CAISENPGTGLYEQYF. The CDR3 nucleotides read TGTGCCATCAGTGAGAACCCCGGGACAGGGCTCTACGAGCAGTACTTC.

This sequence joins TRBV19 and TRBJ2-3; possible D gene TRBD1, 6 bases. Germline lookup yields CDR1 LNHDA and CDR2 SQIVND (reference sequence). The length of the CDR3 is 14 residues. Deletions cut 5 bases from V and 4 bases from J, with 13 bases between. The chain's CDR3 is CASSFTGSADTQYF. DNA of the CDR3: TGTGCCAGTAGTTTTACAGGGAGTGCAGATACGCAGTATTTT. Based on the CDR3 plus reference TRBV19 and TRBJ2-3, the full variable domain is DGGITQSPKYLFRKEGQNVTLSCEQNLNHDAMYWYRQDPGQGLRLIYYSQIVNDFQKGDIAEGYSVSREKKESFPLTVTSAQKNPTAFYLCASSFTGSADTQYFGPGTRLTVL.

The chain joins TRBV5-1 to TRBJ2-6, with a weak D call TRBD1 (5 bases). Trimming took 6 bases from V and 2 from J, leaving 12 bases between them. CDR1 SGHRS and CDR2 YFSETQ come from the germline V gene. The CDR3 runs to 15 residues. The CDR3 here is CASTDGAAGANVLTF. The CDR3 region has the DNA TGCGCCAGCACTGATGGGGCAGCTGGGGCCAACGTCCTGACTTTC. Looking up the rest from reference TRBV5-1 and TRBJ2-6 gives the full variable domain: KAGVTQTPRYLIKTRGQQVTLSCSPISGHRSVSWYQQTPGQGLQFLFEYFSETQRNKGNFPGRFSGRQFSNSRSEMNVSTLELGDSALYLCASTDGAAGANVLTFGAGSRLTVL.

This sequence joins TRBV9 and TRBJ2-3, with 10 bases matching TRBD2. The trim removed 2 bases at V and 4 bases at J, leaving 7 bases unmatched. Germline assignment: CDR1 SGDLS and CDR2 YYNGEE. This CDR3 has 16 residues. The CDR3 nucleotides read TGTGCCAGCAGCGTGGAGTCTAGCGGGGGATCAGATACGCAGTATTTT. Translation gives CASSVESSGGSDTQYF.

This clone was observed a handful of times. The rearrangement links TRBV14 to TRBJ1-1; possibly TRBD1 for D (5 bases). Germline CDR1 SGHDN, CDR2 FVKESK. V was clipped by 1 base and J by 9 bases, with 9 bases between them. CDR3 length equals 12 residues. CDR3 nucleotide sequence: TGTGCCAGCAGCCAAGGTCGGGGGAAAGCTTTCTTT. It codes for CASSQGRGKAFF.

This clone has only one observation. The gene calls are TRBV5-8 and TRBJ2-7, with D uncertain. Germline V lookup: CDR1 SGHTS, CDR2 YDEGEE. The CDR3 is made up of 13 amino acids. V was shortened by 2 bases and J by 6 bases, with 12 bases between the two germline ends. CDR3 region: CASSLGRPPEQYF. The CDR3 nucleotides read TGTGCCAGCAGCTTAGGCAGGCCCCCCGAGCAGTACTTC. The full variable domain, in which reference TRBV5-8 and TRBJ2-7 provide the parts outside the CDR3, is EAGVTQSPTHLIKTRGQQATLRCSPISGHTSVYWYQQALGLGLQFLLWYDEGEERNRGNFPPRFSGRQFPNYSSELNVNALELEDSALYLCASSLGRPPEQYFGPGTRLTVT.

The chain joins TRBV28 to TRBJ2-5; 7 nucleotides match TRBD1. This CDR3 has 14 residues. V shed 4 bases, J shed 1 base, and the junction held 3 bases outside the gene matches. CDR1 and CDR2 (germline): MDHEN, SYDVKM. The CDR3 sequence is CASSSGTVQETQYF. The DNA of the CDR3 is TGTGCCAGCAGTTCGGGGACAGTCCAAGAGACCCAGTACTTC.

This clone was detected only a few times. The chain's CDR3 is CASYGVQNSGNTIYF. CDR3 nucleotides: TGTGCCAGCTACGGGGTGCAAAACTCTGGAAACACCATATATTTT. This sequence joins TRBV6-5 and TRBJ1-3; D gene unclear. CDR3 length: 15 amino acids. The germline V and J ends were trimmed by 8 bases and 0 bases, with 14 bases remaining between them. Germline loops: CDR1 MNHEY, CDR2 SVGAGI.

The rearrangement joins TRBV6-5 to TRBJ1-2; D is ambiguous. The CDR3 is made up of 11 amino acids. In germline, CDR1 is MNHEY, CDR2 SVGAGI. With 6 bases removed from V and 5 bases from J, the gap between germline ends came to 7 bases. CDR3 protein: CASSRLYGYTF. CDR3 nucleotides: TGTGCCAGCAGCCGCCTATATGGCTACACCTTC.

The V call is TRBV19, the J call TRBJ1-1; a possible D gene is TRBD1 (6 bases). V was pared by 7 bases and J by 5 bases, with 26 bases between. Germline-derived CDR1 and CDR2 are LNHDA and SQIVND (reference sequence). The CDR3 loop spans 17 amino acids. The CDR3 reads CASTTLQGFRMGTEAFF. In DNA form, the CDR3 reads TGTGCCAGTACCACACTACAGGGTTTTCGAATGGGGACTGAAGCTTTCTTT.

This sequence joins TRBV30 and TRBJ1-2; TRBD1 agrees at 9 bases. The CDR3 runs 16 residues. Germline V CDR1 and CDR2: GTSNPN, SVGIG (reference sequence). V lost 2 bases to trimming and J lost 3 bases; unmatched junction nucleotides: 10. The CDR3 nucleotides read TGTGCCTGGAGTTATGCCGGGACAGGGATATACTATGGCTACACCTTC. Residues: CAWSYAGTGIYYGYTF.

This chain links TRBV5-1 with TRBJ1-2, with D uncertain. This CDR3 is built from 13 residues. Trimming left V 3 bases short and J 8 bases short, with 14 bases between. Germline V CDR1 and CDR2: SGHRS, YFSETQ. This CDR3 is CASSSPDGGGYTF. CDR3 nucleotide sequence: TGCGCCAGCAGCTCCCCCGACGGAGGGGGCTACACCTTC.

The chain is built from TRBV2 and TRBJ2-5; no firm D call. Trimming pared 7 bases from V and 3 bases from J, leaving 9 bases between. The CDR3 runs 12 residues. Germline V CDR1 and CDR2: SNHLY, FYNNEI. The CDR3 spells CASTKRKETQYF. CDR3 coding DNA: TGTGCCAGCACTAAACGAAAAGAGACCCAGTACTTC.

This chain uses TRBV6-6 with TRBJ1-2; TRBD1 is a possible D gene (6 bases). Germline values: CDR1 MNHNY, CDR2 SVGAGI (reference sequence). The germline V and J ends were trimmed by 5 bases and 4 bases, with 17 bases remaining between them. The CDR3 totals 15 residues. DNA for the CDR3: TGTGCCAGCAGTGCGGCGGACAGTTCCTTCTATGGCTACACCTTC. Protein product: CASSAADSSFYGYTF.

The CDR3 coding sequence is TGTGCCAGCAGTGAGTATAAGGACAGGGGCAACGAGCAGTACTTC. Protein sequence: CASSEYKDRGNEQYF. The chain carries TRBV27 and TRBJ2-7, with 9 bases identical to TRBD1. CDR1 MNHEY and CDR2 SMNVEV come from the germline V gene (reference sequence). There are 15 residues in the CDR3. J gave up 5 bases and V 5 bases, and 10 bases lay outside the gene matches.

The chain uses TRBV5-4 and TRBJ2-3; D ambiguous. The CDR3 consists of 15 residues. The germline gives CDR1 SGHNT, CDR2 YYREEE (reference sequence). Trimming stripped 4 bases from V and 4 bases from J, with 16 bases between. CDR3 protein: CASSGERALADTQYF. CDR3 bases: TGTGCCAGCAGCGGAGAGCGTGCCCTCGCAGATACGCAGTATTTT.

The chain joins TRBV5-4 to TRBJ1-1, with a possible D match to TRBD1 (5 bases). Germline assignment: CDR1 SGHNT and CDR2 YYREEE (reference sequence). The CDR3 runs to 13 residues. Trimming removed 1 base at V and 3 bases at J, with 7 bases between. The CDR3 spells CASSLLGDTEAFF. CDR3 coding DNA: TGTGCCAGCAGCTTGTTAGGGGACACTGAAGCTTTCTTT.

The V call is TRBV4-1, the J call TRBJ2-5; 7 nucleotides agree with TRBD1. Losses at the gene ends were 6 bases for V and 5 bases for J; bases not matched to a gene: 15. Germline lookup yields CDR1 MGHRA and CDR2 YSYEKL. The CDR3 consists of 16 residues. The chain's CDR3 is CASSHIHRGSKETQYF. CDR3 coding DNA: TGCGCCAGCAGTCATATTCACAGGGGTTCAAAGGAGACCCAGTACTTC.

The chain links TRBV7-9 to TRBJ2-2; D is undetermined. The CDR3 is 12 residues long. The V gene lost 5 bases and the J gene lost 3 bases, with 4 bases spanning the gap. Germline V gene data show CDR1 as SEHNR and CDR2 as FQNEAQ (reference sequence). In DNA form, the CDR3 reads TGTGCCAGCAGCCCTTACACCGGGGAGCTGTTTTTT. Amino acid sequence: CASSPYTGELFF.

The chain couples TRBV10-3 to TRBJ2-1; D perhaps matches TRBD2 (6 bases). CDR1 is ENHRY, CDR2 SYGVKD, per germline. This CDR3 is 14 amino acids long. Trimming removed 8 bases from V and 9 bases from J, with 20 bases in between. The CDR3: CAIRSGLQFSEQFF. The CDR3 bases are TGTGCCATCCGTAGCGGTCTACAATTTAGTGAGCAGTTCTTC.

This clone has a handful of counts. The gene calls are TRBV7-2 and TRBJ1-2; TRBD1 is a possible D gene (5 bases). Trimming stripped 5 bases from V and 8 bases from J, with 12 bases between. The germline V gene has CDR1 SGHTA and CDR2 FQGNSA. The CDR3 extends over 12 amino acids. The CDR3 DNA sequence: TGTGCCAGCAGCCCAGGGCCGTTGGGCTACACCTTC. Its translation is CASSPGPLGYTF.

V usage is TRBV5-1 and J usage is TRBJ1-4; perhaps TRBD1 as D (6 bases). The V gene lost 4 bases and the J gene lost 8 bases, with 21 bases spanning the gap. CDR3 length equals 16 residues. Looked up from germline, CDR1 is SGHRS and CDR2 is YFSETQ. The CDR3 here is CASSVIPGTGTEKLFF. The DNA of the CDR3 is TGCGCCAGCAGCGTAATCCCCGGGACGGGGACAGAAAAACTGTTTTTT.